This TCR beta chain was obtained from a study of beta chain features in type 1 diabetes. The study's findings and limits: Among patients with Type 1 diabetes, TCRB CDR3s were moderately but significantly shorter in every one of the four CD4+ subsets. Short templates might get an advantage during PCR, and this would be equal in patients and controls.

CD4+ cells of the naive, central memory, regulatory and stem cell-like memory types were sorted via CD45RO/CCR7/CD25/CD127/CD95/CD27. About this clone itself: The antigen is unknown.

Since all of the isolated RNA was reverse transcribed, expressed TCRB transcripts were what got sequenced. This table comes from immunoSEQ multiplex PCR, and its TCRdb copy is limited to in-frame clones, with some not included. This table has roughly 250,000 clones, roughly 20% appearing once. The trim removed 4 bases at V and 3 bases at J, leaving 7 bases unmatched. Per the germline V gene, CDR1 is SGHDT and CDR2 is YYEEEE. This CDR3 is 14 amino acids long. The V and J genes are TRBV5-6 and TRBJ2-7; TRBD2 matches at 7 bases. The source material was naive CD4+ T cells from blood. The receptor was isolated from a woman aged 40 to 50 with type 1 diabetes. The CDR3 is CASSSGRGGYEQYF. DNA of the CDR3: TGTGCCAGCAGCAGCGGCCGCGGGGGCTACGAGCAGTACTTC. The whole variable domain, filled in from reference TRBV5-6 and TRBJ2-7, reads DAGVTQSPTHLIKTRGQQVTLRCSPKSGHDTVSWYQQALGQGPQFIFQYYEEEERQRGNFPDRFSGHQFPNYSSELNVNALLLGDSALYLCASSSGRGGYEQYFGPGTRLTVT.